The 16 T cell receptor beta chains below all came from one sample that was sequenced in a study of T cells in Graves' hyperthyroidism and ophthalmopathy. From RNA transcripts, TCR beta CDR3 regions were amplified. A first-round RT-PCR of the TCR CDR3 used the HTBI primer set. MiXCR was run by TCRdb on the multiplex PCR reads, yielding one entry per CDR3 protein. The sample holds approximately 610,000 distinct CDR3 sequences, roughly 14% seen once. What was sequenced was blood. The source of these receptors is a woman in her thirties or forties with Graves' ophthalmopathy.

At least ten counts were recorded for this clonotype. The chain is built from TRBV30 and TRBJ2-5; D remains ambiguous. CDR1 is GTSNPN, CDR2 SVGIG, per germline (reference sequence). The CDR3 is made up of 13 amino acids. Trimming removed 4 bases at V and 3 bases at J, with 12 bases between. The chain's CDR3 is CAWTSGLEETQYF. In DNA, the CDR3 is TGTGCCTGGACCTCTGGGCTAGAAGAGACCCAGTACTTC. Full variable domain (remainder filled in from reference TRBV30 and TRBJ2-5): SQTIHQWPATLVQPVGSPLSLECTVEGTSNPNLYWYRQAAGRGLQLLFYSVGIGQISSEVPQNLSASRPQDRQFILSSKKLLLSDSGFYLCAWTSGLEETQYFGPGTRLLVL.

This clonotype was observed many times. This sequence joins TRBV25-1 and TRBJ1-1; D is unclear. Germline V lookup: CDR1 MGHDK, CDR2 SYGVNS. This CDR3 region has 11 residues. Trimming stripped 4 bases from V and 9 bases from J, with 9 bases between. The CDR3 sequence: CASSGAIQAFF. CDR3 DNA sequence: TGTGCCAGCAGTGGGGCCATACAAGCTTTCTTT.

This clonotype was seen at least ten times. The chain carries TRBV7-9 and TRBJ2-7; unclear D gene. The germline V gene encodes CDR1 SEHNR and CDR2 FQNEAQ (reference sequence). This CDR3 region has 13 residues. V was trimmed by 5 bases and J by 3 bases, leaving 11 bases between them. The chain's CDR3 is CASSPPDLYEQYF. As DNA, the CDR3 is TGTGCCAGCAGCCCGCCGGACCTCTACGAGCAGTACTTC.

This clonotype was found a few times. The gene calls are TRBV30 and TRBJ1-2; 7 bases fit TRBD1. This CDR3 is built from 16 residues. The trim removed 3 bases at V and 3 bases at J, leaving 13 bases unmatched. Per the germline V gene, CDR1 is GTSNPN and CDR2 is SVGIG (reference sequence). Here the CDR3 DNA reads TGTGCCTGGAGCCGGGACAGCCATTCGGCCGACTATGGCTACACCTTC. Translated: CAWSRDSHSADYGYTF.

This clonotype was observed at least ten times. The chain carries TRBV20-1 and TRBJ1-2; perhaps TRBD1 as D (5 bases). Germline loops: CDR1 DFQATT, CDR2 SNEGSKA (reference sequence). Trimming stripped 6 bases from V and 4 bases from J, with 15 bases between. CDR3 size: 13 residues. As DNA, the CDR3 is TGCAGTGCGTCAGACCCAGGGTCCTATGGCTACACCTTC. This codes for CSASDPGSYGYTF.

This clonotype was seen ten or more times. This sequence joins TRBV6-2 or TRBV6-3 and TRBJ2-2, with D perhaps TRBD1 or TRBD2 (5 bases each). Per germline, CDR1 MNHEY and CDR2 SVGEGT. The CDR3 is 14 amino acids. Trimming removed 4 bases from V and 6 bases from J, with 12 bases in between. The CDR3 loop reads CASSWDPEAGELFF. As DNA, the CDR3 is TGTGCCAGCAGTTGGGACCCTGAGGCCGGGGAGCTGTTTTTT.

This clonotype appeared many times. The V and J genes are TRBV24-1 and TRBJ1-2; unclear D gene. Trimming stripped 5 bases from V and 4 bases from J, with 7 bases between. Germline V gene data show CDR1 as KGHDR and CDR2 as SFDVKD. The CDR3 sequence is 12 residues long. DNA of the CDR3: TGTGCCACCAGTGCGGGAAGCTATGGCTACACCTTC. Translation gives CATSAGSYGYTF.

This chain joins TRBV3-1 and TRBJ2-5; D might be TRBD2 (6 bases). Germline V gene data show CDR1 as LGHDT and CDR2 as YNNKEL (reference sequence). Between the trimmed V and J ends, which lost 0 bases and 5 bases, there was a span of 19 bases. The CDR3 is 17 residues long. CDR3 nucleotide sequence: TGTGCCAGCAGCCAAGATTTTGGAAGGAGGGCCCCTGAGACCCAGTACTTC. Its protein is CASSQDFGRRAPETQYF.

The sample holds many counts of this clonotype. The gene calls are TRBV12-3 or TRBV12-4 and TRBJ1-6; D is unresolved. With 7 bases removed from V and 5 bases from J, the gap between germline ends came to 12 bases. The length of the CDR3 is 14 residues. CDR3 sequence (DNA): TGTGCCAGCACGGACCTCAGTAATAATTCACCCCTCCACTTT. It translates to CASTDLSNNSPLHF.

This clonotype appeared many times. The J gene is TRBJ2-7, the V gene TRBV6-2 or TRBV6-3; D possibly corresponds to TRBD1 (7 bases). The CDR3 runs 15 residues. The germline V and J ends were trimmed by 2 bases and 3 bases, with 14 bases remaining between them. From germline, CDR1 is MNHEY and CDR2 SVGEGT. CDR3 sequence reads: CASSYEEGAHYEQYF. The CDR3 DNA is TGTGCCAGCAGTTACGAGGAGGGGGCGCACTACGAGCAGTACTTC.

In this sample, this clonotype turned up many times. The chain combines TRBV6-2 or TRBV6-3 with TRBJ1-1, with 7 bases that match TRBD1. Germline CDR1 reads MNHEY; CDR2 reads SVGEGT. CDR3 length: 16 residues. V lost 0 bases, J lost 6 bases, and 10 bases stayed unmatched. CDR3 loop: CASSYSKTGWVAEAFF. In nucleotides, the CDR3 is TGTGCCAGCAGTTACTCCAAGACAGGGTGGGTCGCTGAAGCTTTCTTT.

This clonotype was seen at least ten times. This chain joins TRBV19 and TRBJ2-2; 10 nucleotides line up with TRBD2. The CDR3 runs to 17 residues. V was clipped by 4 bases and J by 4 bases; unmatched bases: 9. From germline, CDR1 is LNHDA and CDR2 SQIVND (reference sequence). CDR3 loop: CASSTGLAEMGTGELFF. The CDR3 DNA follows: TGTGCCAGTAGTACAGGACTAGCGGAAATGGGCACCGGGGAGCTGTTTTTT.

The gene calls are TRBV5-6 and TRBJ2-5; possibly TRBD1 for D (5 bases). This CDR3 contains 12 residues. Germline V gives CDR1 SGHDT, CDR2 YYEEEE. The ends were cut back, 7 bases at V and 2 bases at J, with 9 bases in the middle. CDR3: CASGRAQETQYF. The CDR3 nucleotides read TGTGCCAGCGGCAGGGCTCAAGAGACCCAGTACTTC. Looking up the rest from reference TRBV5-6 and TRBJ2-5 gives the full variable domain: DAGVTQSPTHLIKTRGQQVTLRCSPKSGHDTVSWYQQALGQGPQFIFQYYEEEERQRGNFPDRFSGHQFPNYSSELNVNALLLGDSALYLCASGRAQETQYFGPGTRLLVL.

This clonotype was seen a handful of times. This rearrangement joins TRBV5-6 to TRBJ2-2, with TRBD1 matching over 9 bases. Germline values: CDR1 SGHDT, CDR2 YYEEEE. The V gene end was trimmed by 4 bases and the J gene end by 5 bases; junction bases not matched to a gene: 21. The CDR3 length is 20 residues. In nucleotides, the CDR3 is TGTGCCAGCAGCCCGAGCCGGGACAGGGCCTCATATCGGAATACCGGGGAGCTGTTTTTT. Translated, it gives CASSPSRDRASYRNTGELFF. The complete variable domain, with remaining parts taken from reference TRBV5-6 and TRBJ2-2, reads DAGVTQSPTHLIKTRGQQVTLRCSPKSGHDTVSWYQQALGQGPQFIFQYYEEEERQRGNFPDRFSGHQFPNYSSELNVNALLLGDSALYLCASSPSRDRASYRNTGELFFGEGSRLTVL.

This clonotype was detected many times. The CDR3 region is CSARADLSGETQYF. As DNA, the CDR3 is TGCAGTGCTAGAGCGGATCTATCGGGGGAGACCCAGTACTTC. V and J are TRBV20-1 and TRBJ2-5, with a possible D match to TRBD2 (5 bases). V lost 1 base and J lost 5, with 14 bases in between. The CDR3 is made up of 14 amino acids. The germline V gene encodes CDR1 DFQATT and CDR2 SNEGSKA (reference sequence).

This clonotype was recorded at least ten times. The chain is built from TRBV6-2 or TRBV6-3 and TRBJ2-7; D possibly matches TRBD1 or TRBD2 (5 bases each). There are 15 residues in the CDR3. Trimming shortened V by 1 base and J by 1 base, and 11 bases separated the two germline ends. Looked up from germline, CDR1 is MNHEY and CDR2 is SVGEGT. CDR3 in amino acids: CASSYLGTASYEQYF. The DNA for the CDR3 is TGTGCCAGCAGTTACTTGGGGACGGCATCCTACGAGCAGTACTTC.